One and the same sample provided the 21 T cell receptor beta chains below, sequenced in a study of cytomegalovirus exposure and HLA in healthy donors listed by TCRdb under 2017. Library preparation employed the immunoSEQ multiplex PCR assay. For the multiplex PCR, a mixture combining 60 forward primers for TCR Vbeta segments and 13 reverse primers for TCR Jbeta segments was used. The source is immuneACCESS, and TCRdb retained only in-frame sequences with V and J called. Part of the clones is not carried over; for the studies checked, unresolved V genes explain less than half of this, and the remainder is unexplained. The sample table holds tens of thousands of clones. Around 2.5% of the sample is in the top ten clones. The sequenced sample consisted of PBMCs. The receptors were gathered from a middle-aged man in good health and CMV-seronegative.

The chain has TRBV6-1 and TRBJ1-6, with D possibly being TRBD1 (5 bases). Trimming removed 3 bases from V and 5 bases from J, with 5 bases in between. The germline gives CDR1 MNHNS, CDR2 SASEGT. The CDR3 covers 13 residues. As DNA, the CDR3 is TGTGCCAGCAGTGACAGGGATAATTCACCCCTCCACTTT. Protein sequence: CASSDRDNSPLHF.

The chain combines TRBV11-2 with TRBJ2-5; D perhaps matches TRBD2 (6 bases). Germline V lookup: CDR1 SGHAT, CDR2 FQNNGV. This CDR3 has 16 amino acids. Between the trimmed V and J ends, which lost 6 bases and 4 bases, there was a span of 21 bases. CDR3 in amino acids: CASRFGTLTPRETQYF. CDR3 nucleotide sequence: TGTGCCAGCAGATTCGGGACTCTTACCCCCCGAGAGACCCAGTACTTC.

The chain carries TRBV10-3 and TRBJ1-2, with a possible D match to TRBD1 (6 bases). CDR3 size: 11 residues. V was shortened by 8 bases and J by 7 bases, with 11 bases between the two germline ends. The germline CDR1 and CDR2 sequences are ENHRY and SYGVKD. In DNA, the CDR3 is TGTGCCATCGAGGACAGCGGTGGCTACACCTTC. Translation: CAIEDSGGYTF.

This chain connects TRBV25-1 to TRBJ2-1; 9 positions match TRBD1. The CDR3 runs 14 residues. Trimming cost V 3 bases and J 8 bases; bases outside gene matches: 5. Germline CDR1 is MGHDK and CDR2 is SYGVNS. CDR3 protein: CASSDLQGADEQFF. The CDR3 nucleotides read TGTGCCAGCAGTGACCTACAGGGGGCTGATGAGCAGTTCTTC.

J is TRBJ2-2 and V is TRBV6-1; no definite D call. This CDR3 contains 13 residues. V lost 6 bases and J lost 4, with 9 bases in between. CDR1 and CDR2 (germline): MNHNS, SASEGT. DNA of the CDR3: TGTGCCAGCAGGCCCGGTGGCACCGGGGAGCTGTTTTTT. It codes for CASRPGGTGELFF.

The CDR3 here is CASSPTTRQGGNQPQHF. In DNA, the CDR3 is TGTGCCAGCAGCCCGACCACCCGACAGGGTGGCAATCAGCCCCAGCATTTT. The chain combines TRBV28 with TRBJ1-5; 7 bases align to TRBD1. The CDR3 spans 17 residues. V shed 6 bases and J 2 bases; nucleotides not matched to a gene: 13. CDR1 and CDR2 from the germline V gene are MDHEN and SYDVKM.

V is TRBV30 and J is TRBJ2-6; tentatively, D is TRBD2 (5 bases). The CDR3 runs 18 residues. Germline values: CDR1 GTSNPN, CDR2 SVGIG (reference sequence). Trimming left V 0 bases short and J 4 bases short, with 19 bases between. The CDR3 DNA reads as TGTGCCTGGAGTGTAGGGTTAAGAAGGACTTCAGGGGCCAACGTCCTGACTTTC. Encoded protein: CAWSVGLRRTSGANVLTF. Based on the CDR3 plus reference TRBV30 and TRBJ2-6, the full variable domain is SQTIHQWPATLVQPVGSPLSLECTVEGTSNPNLYWYRQAAGRGLQLLFYSVGIGQISSEVPQNLSASRPQDRQFILSSKKLLLSDSGFYLCAWSVGLRRTSGANVLTFGAGSRLTVL.

This chain joins TRBV7-3 and TRBJ2-7; D may be TRBD2 (5 bases). Germline lookup yields CDR1 SGHTA and CDR2 FQGTGA. The CDR3 runs 14 residues. V lost 3 bases to trimming and J lost 4 bases, with 13 bases between them. Here the CDR3 reads CASSLAGGGYEQYF. The DNA for the CDR3 is TGTGCCAGCAGCTTGGCAGGAGGCGGGTACGAGCAGTACTTC.

This chain uses TRBV6-1 with TRBJ2-7; maybe TRBD1 (5 bases). Per germline, CDR1 MNHNS and CDR2 SASEGT. Trimming removed 1 base at V and 1 base at J, with 11 bases between. The CDR3 length is 15 residues. The CDR3 coding sequence is TGTGCCAGCAGTGAAGGGGGCGCCCTATCCTACGAGCAGTACTTC. Translating gives CASSEGGALSYEQYF.

The J gene is TRBJ1-6, the V gene TRBV19; tentatively, D is TRBD1 (5 bases). In germline, CDR1 is LNHDA, CDR2 SQIVND (reference sequence). The CDR3 extends over 13 amino acids. V was clipped by 7 bases and J by 7 bases, with 11 bases between them. The CDR3 DNA sequence: TGTGCCAGTACCCCCCGACAGAATTCACCCCTCCACTTT. This codes for CASTPRQNSPLHF.

This chain links TRBV27 with TRBJ1-5, with D possibly being TRBD1 (6 bases). Germline CDR1 MNHEY, CDR2 SMNVEV (reference sequence). The CDR3 totals 16 residues. The V end was cut by 0 bases, the J end by 3 bases, with 12 bases between. The CDR3 DNA reads TGTGCCAGCAGTTTATCGGCAGGGGAGTTCAATCAGCCCCAGCATTTT. It is translated as CASSLSAGEFNQPQHF.

The chain links TRBV10-3 to TRBJ2-3, with a tentative D call TRBD2 (6 bases). With 0 bases removed from V and 8 bases from J, the gap between germline ends came to 15 bases. Germline loops: CDR1 ENHRY, CDR2 SYGVKD. This CDR3 region has 15 residues. The CDR3 sequence is CAISESDGGYGTQYF. CDR3 nucleotide sequence: TGTGCCATCAGTGAGTCGGACGGAGGGTACGGTACGCAGTATTTT.

The chain is built from TRBV5-1 and TRBJ1-2; the D gene is possibly TRBD1 (6 bases). Germline V CDR1 and CDR2: SGHRS, YFSETQ. V dropped 3 bases and J dropped 8 bases, with 17 bases sitting between them. The CDR3 consists of 14 residues. For the CDR3, the DNA is TGCGCCAGCAGCTCTACAGGGAGAGGAGAGGGCTACACCTTC. Translating gives CASSSTGRGEGYTF.

In the case of this clone: One end of the junction is discordant with germline, which a read error may explain. The sample contains more than one DNA sequence encoding this CDR3. The chain has TRBV5-1 and TRBJ1-1; the match to TRBD1 covers 10 bases. The CDR3 is made up of 17 amino acids. Germline CDR1 is SGHRS and CDR2 is YFSETQ. CDR3 sequence: CASSPKTGGNPNAEAFF. The CDR3 DNA sequence: TGCGCCAGCAGCCCCAAGACAGGGGGCAATCCGAACGCTGAAGCTTTCTTT.

The chain combines TRBV5-1 with TRBJ1-1; D call uncertain. Germline lookup yields CDR1 SGHRS and CDR2 YFSETQ. Trimming removed 6 bases from V and 0 bases from J, with 9 bases in between. The length of the CDR3 is 13 residues. CDR3 nucleotides: TGCGCCAGCAACCGGGAATTGAACACTGAAGCTTTCTTT. Amino acids: CASNRELNTEAFF.

The chain employs TRBV25-1 and TRBJ1-4; 7 bases match TRBD1. CDR3 length: 16 residues. Per germline, CDR1 MGHDK and CDR2 SYGVNS. V was clipped by 3 bases and J by 6 bases; unmatched bases: 10. The CDR3 region is CASSENRGQVDEKLFF. DNA of the CDR3: TGTGCCAGCAGTGAGAACAGGGGCCAGGTGGATGAAAAACTGTTTTTT.

J is TRBJ2-2 and V is TRBV11-2; 8 bases map to TRBD1. The germline V gene has CDR1 SGHAT and CDR2 FQNNGV. J was trimmed by 0 bases and V by 1 base; bases with no gene match: 1. The CDR3 contains 16 residues. CDR3 region: CASSLGDRSNTGELFF. DNA of the CDR3: TGTGCCAGCAGCTTAGGGGACAGGTCGAACACCGGGGAGCTGTTTTTT.

V usage is TRBV2 and J usage is TRBJ1-2; 8 positions match TRBD1. Germline V gives CDR1 SNHLY, CDR2 FYNNEI. This CDR3 is 12 amino acids long. V was pared by 8 bases and J by 4 bases, with 3 bases of the junction left unmatched. The CDR3 region has the DNA TGTGCCAGCCCGGACAGGGTCTATGGCTACACCTTC. Translation gives CASPDRVYGYTF.

The chain combines TRBV15 with TRBJ1-4, with 11 bases lining up with TRBD1. Germline assignment: CDR1 LNHNV and CDR2 YYDKDF (reference sequence). J gave up 8 bases and V 3 bases, and 8 bases lay outside the gene matches. This CDR3 is 16 amino acids long. The CDR3 loop reads CATSSNPGQGDEKLFF. DNA for the CDR3: TGTGCCACCAGCAGCAATCCGGGACAGGGGGACGAAAAACTGTTTTTT.

V is TRBV29-1 and J is TRBJ1-1; a weak D match, TRBD1 (5 bases). The CDR3 runs 19 residues. V was shortened by 5 bases and J by 11 bases, with 39 bases between the two germline ends. CDR1 is SQVTM and CDR2 is ANQGSEA in the germline V gene. This CDR3 is CSVTTGLRQAKGARGGAFF. DNA for the CDR3: TGCAGCGTTACTACAGGTTTGCGGCAAGCAAAAGGGGCCCGGGGGGGGGCTTTCTTT.

CDR3 bases: TGTGCCAGCAGGGCACCGGGACAGGGGGCGAATGAGCAGTTCTTC. It specifies CASRAPGQGANEQFF. This sequence joins TRBV28 and TRBJ2-1, with 12 bases fitting TRBD1. This CDR3 has 15 amino acids. Trimming took 6 bases from V and 7 from J; bases not matched to a gene: 7. Germline V gene data show CDR1 as MDHEN and CDR2 as SYDVKM.